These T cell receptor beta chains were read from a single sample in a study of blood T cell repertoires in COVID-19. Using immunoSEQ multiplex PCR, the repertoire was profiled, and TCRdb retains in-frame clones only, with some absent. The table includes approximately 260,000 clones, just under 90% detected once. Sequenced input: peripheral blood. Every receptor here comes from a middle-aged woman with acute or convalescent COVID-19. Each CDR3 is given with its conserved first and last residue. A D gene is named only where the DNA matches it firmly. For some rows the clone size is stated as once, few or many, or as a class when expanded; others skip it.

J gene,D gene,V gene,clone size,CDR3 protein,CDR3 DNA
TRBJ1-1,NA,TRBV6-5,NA,CASSSGSGNAEAFF,TGTGCCAGCTCTTCAGGCTCTGGCAACGCTGAAGCTTTCTTT
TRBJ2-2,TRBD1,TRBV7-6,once,CASSSTGAAGELFF,TGTGCCAGCAGCTCGACAGGGGCGGCCGGGGAGCTGTTTTTT
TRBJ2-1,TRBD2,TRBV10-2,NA,CASSLIAGVLLGQFF,TGCGCCAGCAGCCTTATAGCGGGGGTTCTTCTCGGGCAGTTCTTC
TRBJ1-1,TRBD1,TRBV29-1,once,CSVQGQANTEAFF,TGCAGCGTTCAGGGACAGGCCAACACTGAAGCTTTCTTT
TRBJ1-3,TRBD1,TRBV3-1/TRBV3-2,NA,CASSLDRVDTIYF,TGTGCCAGCAGCCTTGACAGGGTAGACACCATATATTTT
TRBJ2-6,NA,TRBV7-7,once,CASSQRQGRAGANVLTF,TGTGCCAGCAGCCAAAGACAGGGGAGGGCTGGGGCCAACGTCCTGACTTTC
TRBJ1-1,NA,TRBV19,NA,CASRREGSTEAFF,TGTGCCAGTAGACGAGAAGGGAGCACTGAAGCTTTCTTT
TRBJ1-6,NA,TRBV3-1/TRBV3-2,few,CASSPRGRENSPLHF,TGTGCCAGCAGCCCCCGGGGGCGGGAGAATTCACCCCTCCACTTT
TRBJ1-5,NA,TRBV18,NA,CASSPKESNQPQHF,TGTGCCAGCTCACCAAAAGAGAGCAATCAGCCCCAGCATTTT
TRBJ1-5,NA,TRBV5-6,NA,CASSLRGTQPQHF,TGTGCCAGCAGCTTGAGGGGTACTCAGCCCCAGCATTTT
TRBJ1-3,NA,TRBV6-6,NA,CASSYLRGGGNTIYF,TGTGCCAGCAGTTACTTGCGCGGGGGTGGAAACACCATATATTTT
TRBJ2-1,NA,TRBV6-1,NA,CASSDRGNEQFF,TGTGCCAGCAGTGACAGGGGCAATGAGCAGTTCTTC
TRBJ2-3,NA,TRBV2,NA,CASSESAQGGTDTQYF,TGTGCCAGCAGTGAAAGCGCGCAGGGTGGAACAGATACGCAGTATTTT
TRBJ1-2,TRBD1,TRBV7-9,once,CASSPTGGAYGYTF,TGTGCCAGCAGCCCGACAGGGGGCGCGTATGGCTACACCTTC
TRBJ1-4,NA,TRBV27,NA,CASSGSEKLFF,TGTGCCAGCAGTGGGAGTGAAAAACTGTTTTTT
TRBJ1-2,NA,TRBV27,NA,CASSLHGARGGYTF,TGTGCCAGCAGTTTACATGGGGCCCGAGGTGGCTACACCTTC
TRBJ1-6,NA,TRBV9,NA,CASSVDSINSPLHF,TGTGCCAGCAGCGTAGATAGCATTAATTCACCCCTCCACTTT
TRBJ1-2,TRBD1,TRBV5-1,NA,CASSSQGARDYGYTF,TGCGCCAGCAGCTCCCAGGGGGCGCGGGACTATGGCTACACCTTC
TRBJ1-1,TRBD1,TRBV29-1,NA,CSAGQGGTEAFF,TGCAGCGCGGGACAGGGGGGCACTGAAGCTTTCTTT
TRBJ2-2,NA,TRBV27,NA,CASSLSGVHGELFF,TGTGCCAGCAGTTTGTCAGGTGTGCACGGGGAGCTGTTTTTT
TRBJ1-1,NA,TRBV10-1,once,CASSDSRESEAFF,TGCGCCAGCAGTGACTCCAGGGAATCCGAAGCTTTCTTT
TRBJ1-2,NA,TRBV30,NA,CAWSGRQGSSNYGYTF,TGTGCCTGGAGCGGTCGGCAGGGAAGCTCTAACTATGGCTACACCTTC
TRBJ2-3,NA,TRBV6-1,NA,CASSEEVGGGPDTQYF,TGTGCCAGCAGTGAAGAGGTTGGGGGGGGCCCAGATACGCAGTATTTT
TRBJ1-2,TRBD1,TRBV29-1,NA,CSVRGVDRGRHGYTF,TGCAGCGTCCGGGGGGTAGACAGGGGGCGACATGGCTACACCTTC
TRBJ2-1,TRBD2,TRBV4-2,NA,CASSRPPGLENEQFF,TGTGCCAGCAGCCGACCCCCCGGACTAGAAAATGAGCAGTTCTTC
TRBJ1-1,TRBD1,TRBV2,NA,CASSVDRMANTEAFF,TGTGCCAGCAGTGTGGACAGGATGGCGAACACTGAAGCTTTCTTT
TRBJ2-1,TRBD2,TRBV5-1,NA,CASSLSGGAYNEQFF,TGCGCCAGCAGCTTGAGCGGGGGGGCTTACAATGAGCAGTTCTTC
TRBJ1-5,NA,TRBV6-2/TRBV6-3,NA,CASSYAPYREQPQHF,TGTGCCAGCAGTTACGCCCCGTATCGCGAGCAGCCCCAGCATTTT
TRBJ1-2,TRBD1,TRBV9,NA,CASSRDRAPAYGYTF,TGTGCCAGCAGCCGCGACAGGGCTCCTGCCTATGGCTACACCTTC
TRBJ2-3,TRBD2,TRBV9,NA,CASSLGLADTDTQYF,TGTGCCAGCAGCCTCGGACTAGCGGACACAGATACGCAGTATTTT
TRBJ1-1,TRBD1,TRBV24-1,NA,CATEIRGALAFF,TGTGCCACCGAGATCAGGGGGGCTCTGGCTTTCTTT
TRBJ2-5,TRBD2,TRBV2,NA,CARGAGQETQYF,TGTGCCAGGGGAGCGGGGCAAGAGACCCAGTACTTC
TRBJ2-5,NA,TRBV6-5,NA,CASATDPGTQYF,TGTGCCAGCGCGACAGATCCCGGGACCCAGTACTTC
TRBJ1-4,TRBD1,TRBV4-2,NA,CASSPGTGPEKLFF,TGTGCCAGCAGCCCCGGGACAGGGCCCGAAAAACTGTTTTTT
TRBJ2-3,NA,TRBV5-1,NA,CASSLRSGMSTDTQYF,TGCGCCAGCAGCTTGCGGAGTGGTATGAGCACAGATACGCAGTATTTT
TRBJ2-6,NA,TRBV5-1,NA,CASSSLSTSSGANVLTF,TGCGCCAGCAGCTCACTATCTACGAGCTCTGGGGCCAACGTCCTGACTTTC
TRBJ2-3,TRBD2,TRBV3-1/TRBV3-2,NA,CASSQEGAGTQYF,TGTGCCAGCAGCCAAGAAGGAGCGGGAACGCAGTATTTT
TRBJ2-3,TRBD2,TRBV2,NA,CASSIAGGQGDTQYF,TGTGCCAGCAGTATAGCGGGGGGGCAGGGAGATACGCAGTATTTT
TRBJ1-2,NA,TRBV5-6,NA,CASSLGPSNYGYTF,TGTGCCAGCAGCTTGGGGCCGTCTAACTATGGCTACACCTTC
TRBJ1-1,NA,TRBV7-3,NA,CASSFTTNTEAFF,TGTGCCAGCAGCTTTACAACAAACACTGAAGCTTTCTTT
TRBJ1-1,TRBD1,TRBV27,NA,CASSLRTGDTEAFF,TGTGCCAGCAGTTTGAGGACAGGGGACACTGAAGCTTTCTTT
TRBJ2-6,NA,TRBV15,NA,CATARDEGAGANVLTF,TGTGCCACCGCCCGAGATGAGGGGGCTGGGGCCAACGTCCTGACTTTC
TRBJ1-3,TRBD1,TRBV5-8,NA,CASSRLRDRGNTIYF,TGTGCCAGCAGCCGCCTCCGGGACAGGGGAAACACCATATATTTT
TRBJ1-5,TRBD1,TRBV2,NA,CASSGTGGAGQPQHF,TGTGCCAGCAGCGGGACAGGGGGCGCGGGTCAGCCCCAGCATTTT
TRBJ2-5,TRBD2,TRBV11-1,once,CASSTSGVRGETQYF,TGTGCCAGCAGTACTAGCGGGGTGCGGGGGGAGACCCAGTACTTC
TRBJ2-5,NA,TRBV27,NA,CASSARLFYETQYF,TGTGCCAGCAGTGCGCGACTGTTTTACGAGACCCAGTACTTC
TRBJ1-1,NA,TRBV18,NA,CASSPPPRNTEAFF,TGTGCCAGCTCACCGCCGCCTAGGAACACTGAAGCTTTCTTT
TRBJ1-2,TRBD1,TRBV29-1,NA,CSVRGQSNYGYTF,TGCAGCGTTCGGGGACAGAGCAACTATGGCTACACCTTC
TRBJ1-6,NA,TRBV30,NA,CAGGKEPNSPLHF,TGTGCTGGAGGGAAGGAGCCAAATTCACCCCTCCACTTT
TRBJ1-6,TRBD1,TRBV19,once,CASSSWTGDSPLHF,TGTGCCAGTAGTTCCTGGACAGGGGATTCACCCCTCCACTTT
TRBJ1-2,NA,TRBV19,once,CATRGRPSAGYGYTF,TGTGCCACCCGGGGGAGGCCCTCCGCAGGCTATGGCTACACCTTC
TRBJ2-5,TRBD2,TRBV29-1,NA,CSVARLAGGQETQYF,TGCAGCGTGGCCAGACTAGCGGGGGGTCAAGAGACCCAGTACTTC
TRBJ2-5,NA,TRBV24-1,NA,CATSDLQDTLETQYF,TGTGCCACCAGTGATTTGCAGGACACTTTGGAGACCCAGTACTTC